Below, one TCR beta chain is given with its context. The antigen is not known. The sample originates from a study of shared clonotypes between healthy human individuals. Whole-study context: Two women and three men aged 18 to 49 served as donors. Study-wide points: Genetic and exposure-history diversity was limited by the few donors. Approximately 5.3% was the fraction of naive CD4 clonotypes found shared across a few donors.

The CDR3 length is 15 residues. The germline CDR1 and CDR2 sequences are SGDLS and YYNGEE. After removal of 2 bases from V and 5 bases from J, the junction contained 4 bases not matched to a gene. Sequencing used immunoSEQ multiplex PCR; TCRdb keeps in-frame clones, though not all of them. The sample holds over a million clones, roughly 96% seen once. The origin of this receptor is a man younger than 40 in good health. This chain joins TRBV9 and TRBJ2-1, with 10 bases matching TRBD2. Material for sequencing was naive CD4+ T cells sorted from blood. Subset reported: CD45RA+ positively selected. In DNA form, the CDR3 reads TGTGCCAGCAGCGTTCTAGCGGGAGCGGACAATGAGCAGTTCTTC. This sequence encodes CASSVLAGADNEQFF.